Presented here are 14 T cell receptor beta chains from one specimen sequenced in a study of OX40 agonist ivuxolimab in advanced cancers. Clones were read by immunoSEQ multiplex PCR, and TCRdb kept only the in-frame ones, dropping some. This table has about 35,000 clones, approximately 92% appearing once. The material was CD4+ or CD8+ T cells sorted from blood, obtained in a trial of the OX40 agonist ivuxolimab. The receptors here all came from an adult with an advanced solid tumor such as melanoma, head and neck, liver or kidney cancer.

CDR3 bases: TGTGCCAGCAGTCCACACTTAGCGGGAGGGATATCCTACAATGAGCAGTTCTTC. Residues: CASSPHLAGGISYNEQFF. This sequence joins TRBV27 and TRBJ2-1, with 11 nucleotides matching TRBD2. The CDR3 consists of 18 residues. Germline assignment: CDR1 MNHEY and CDR2 SMNVEV (reference sequence). J lost 1 base, V lost 5 bases, and 10 bases had no gene match.

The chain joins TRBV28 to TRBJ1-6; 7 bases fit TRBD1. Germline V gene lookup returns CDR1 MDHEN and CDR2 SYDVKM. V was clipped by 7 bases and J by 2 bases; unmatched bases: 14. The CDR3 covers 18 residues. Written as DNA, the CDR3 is TGTGCCAGCACCAAAAGGGGAGGGGGCAACACCTATAATTCACCCCTCCACTTT. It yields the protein CASTKRGGGNTYNSPLHF.

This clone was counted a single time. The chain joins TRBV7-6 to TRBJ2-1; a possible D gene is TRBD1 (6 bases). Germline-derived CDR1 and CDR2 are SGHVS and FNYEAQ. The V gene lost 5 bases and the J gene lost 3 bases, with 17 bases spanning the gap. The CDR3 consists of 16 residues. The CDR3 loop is CASSHMDSPFYNEQFF. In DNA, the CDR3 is TGTGCCAGCAGCCACATGGACAGTCCCTTCTACAATGAGCAGTTCTTC.

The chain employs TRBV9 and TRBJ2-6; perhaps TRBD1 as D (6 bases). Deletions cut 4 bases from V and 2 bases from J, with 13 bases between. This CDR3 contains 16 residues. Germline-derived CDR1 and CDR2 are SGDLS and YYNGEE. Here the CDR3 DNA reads TGTGCCAGCAGCTCGAACAGGGAAGCTGGGGCCAACGTCCTGACTTTC. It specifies CASSSNREAGANVLTF.

CDR3 bases: TGTGCCAGCAGCCACCCATACCCCGACTCTGGAAACACCATATATTTT. Its translation: CASSHPYPDSGNTIYF. V gene TRBV11-3 combines with J gene TRBJ1-3, with D uncertain. V lost 5 bases and J 0 bases, leaving 14 bases between the germline ends. The V gene's germline CDR1 is SGHNT and CDR2 YENEEA. This CDR3 comprises 16 residues. Together with reference TRBV11-3 and TRBJ1-3, the CDR3 gives the full variable domain: EAGVVQSPRYKIIEKKQPVAFWCNPISGHNTLYWYLQNLGQGPELLIRYENEEAVDDSQLPKDRFSAERLKGVDSTLKIQPAELGDSAVYLCASSHPYPDSGNTIYFGEGSWLTVV.

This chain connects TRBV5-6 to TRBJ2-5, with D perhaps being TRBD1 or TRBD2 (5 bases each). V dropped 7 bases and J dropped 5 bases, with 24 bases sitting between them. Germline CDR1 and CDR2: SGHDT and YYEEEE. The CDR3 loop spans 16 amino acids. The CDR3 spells CASLGARDRFIETQYF. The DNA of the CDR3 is TGTGCCAGCCTCGGGGCGAGAGACCGATTTATTGAGACCCAGTACTTC.

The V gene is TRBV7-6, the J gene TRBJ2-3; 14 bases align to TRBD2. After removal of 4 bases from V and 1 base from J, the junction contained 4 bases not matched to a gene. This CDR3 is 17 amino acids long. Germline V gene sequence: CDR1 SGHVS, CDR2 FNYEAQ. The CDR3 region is CASSWGLAGAGTDTQYF. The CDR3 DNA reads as TGTGCCAGCAGCTGGGGACTAGCGGGAGCAGGCACAGATACGCAGTATTTT.

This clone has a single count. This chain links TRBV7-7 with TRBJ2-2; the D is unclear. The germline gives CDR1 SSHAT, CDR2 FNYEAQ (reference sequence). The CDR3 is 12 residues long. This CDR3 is CATLSGPGELFF. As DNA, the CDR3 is TGTGCTACCTTGTCGGGTCCCGGGGAGCTGTTTTTT.

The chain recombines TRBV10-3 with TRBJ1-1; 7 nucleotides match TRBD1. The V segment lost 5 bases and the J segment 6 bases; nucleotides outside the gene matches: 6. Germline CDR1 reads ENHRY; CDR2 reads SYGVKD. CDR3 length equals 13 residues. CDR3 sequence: CAISSTGSAEAFF. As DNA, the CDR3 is TGTGCCATCAGTTCGACAGGGTCCGCTGAAGCTTTCTTT.

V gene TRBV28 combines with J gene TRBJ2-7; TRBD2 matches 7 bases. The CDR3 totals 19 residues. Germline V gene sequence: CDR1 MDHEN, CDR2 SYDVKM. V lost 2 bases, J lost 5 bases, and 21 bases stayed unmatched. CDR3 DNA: TGTGCCAGCAGTTTAATATCCCTCGTACTAGCGAGGAGAAGGAACGAGCAGTACTTC. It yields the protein CASSLISLVLARRRNEQYF.

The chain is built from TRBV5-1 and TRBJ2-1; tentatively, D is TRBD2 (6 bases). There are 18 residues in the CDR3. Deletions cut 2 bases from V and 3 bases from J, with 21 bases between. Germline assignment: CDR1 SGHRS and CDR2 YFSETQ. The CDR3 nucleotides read TGCGCCAGCAGCTTTCCGGCGGGGAGCGGGCAACGCTACAATGAGCAGTTCTTC. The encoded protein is CASSFPAGSGQRYNEQFF.

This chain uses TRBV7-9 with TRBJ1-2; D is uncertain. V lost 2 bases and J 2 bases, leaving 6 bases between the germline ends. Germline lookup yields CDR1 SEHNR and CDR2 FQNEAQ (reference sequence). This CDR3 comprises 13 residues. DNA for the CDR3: TGTGCCAGCAGCTTAACCGAAAACTATGGCTACACCTTC. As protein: CASSLTENYGYTF.

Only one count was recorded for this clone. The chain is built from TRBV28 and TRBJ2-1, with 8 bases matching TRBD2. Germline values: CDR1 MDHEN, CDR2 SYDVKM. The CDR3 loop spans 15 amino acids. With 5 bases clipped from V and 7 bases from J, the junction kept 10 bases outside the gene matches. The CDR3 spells CASSPRAGGVNEQFF. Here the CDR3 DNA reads TGTGCCAGCAGTCCTCGGGCGGGAGGCGTTAATGAGCAGTTCTTC.

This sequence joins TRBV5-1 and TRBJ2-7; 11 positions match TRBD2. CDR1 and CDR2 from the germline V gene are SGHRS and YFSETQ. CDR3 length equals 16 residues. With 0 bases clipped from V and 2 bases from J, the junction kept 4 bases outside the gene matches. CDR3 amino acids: CASSLATLAGAYEQYF. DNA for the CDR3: TGCGCCAGCAGCTTGGCCACACTAGCGGGAGCCTACGAGCAGTACTTC.